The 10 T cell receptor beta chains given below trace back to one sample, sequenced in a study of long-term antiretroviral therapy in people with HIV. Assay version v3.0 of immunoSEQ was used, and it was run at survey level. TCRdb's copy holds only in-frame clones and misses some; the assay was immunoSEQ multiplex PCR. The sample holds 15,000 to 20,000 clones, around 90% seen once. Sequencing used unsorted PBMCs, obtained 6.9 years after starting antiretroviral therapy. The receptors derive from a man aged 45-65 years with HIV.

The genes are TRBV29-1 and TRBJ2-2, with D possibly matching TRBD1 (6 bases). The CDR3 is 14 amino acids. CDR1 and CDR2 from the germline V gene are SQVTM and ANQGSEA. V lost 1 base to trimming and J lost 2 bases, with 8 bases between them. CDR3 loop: CSVEGGGNTGELFF. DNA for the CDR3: TGCAGCGTTGAAGGAGGGGGTAACACCGGGGAGCTGTTTTTT.

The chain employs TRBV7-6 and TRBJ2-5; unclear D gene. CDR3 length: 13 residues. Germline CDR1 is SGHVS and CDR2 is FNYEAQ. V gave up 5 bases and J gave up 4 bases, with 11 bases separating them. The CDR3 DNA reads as TGTGCCAGCAGCCTAAGCTGGCGAGAGACCCAGTACTTC. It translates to CASSLSWRETQYF.

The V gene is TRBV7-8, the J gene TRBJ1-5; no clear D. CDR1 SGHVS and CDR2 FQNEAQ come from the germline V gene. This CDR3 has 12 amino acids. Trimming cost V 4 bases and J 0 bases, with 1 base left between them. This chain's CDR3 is CASSYSNQPQHF. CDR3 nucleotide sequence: TGTGCCAGCAGCTATAGCAATCAGCCCCAGCATTTT.

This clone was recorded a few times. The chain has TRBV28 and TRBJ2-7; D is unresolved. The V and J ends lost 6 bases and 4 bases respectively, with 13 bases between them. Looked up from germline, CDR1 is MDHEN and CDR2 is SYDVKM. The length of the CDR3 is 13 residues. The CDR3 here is CASRPTGLYEQYF. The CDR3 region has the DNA TGTGCCAGCAGGCCTACGGGCCTTTACGAGCAGTACTTC.

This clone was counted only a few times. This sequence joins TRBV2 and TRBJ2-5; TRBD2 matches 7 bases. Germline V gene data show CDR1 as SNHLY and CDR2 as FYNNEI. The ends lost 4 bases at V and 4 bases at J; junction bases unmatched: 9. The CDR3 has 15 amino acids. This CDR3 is CASSGSGNGRETQYF. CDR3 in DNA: TGTGCCAGCAGTGGGAGCGGGAACGGACGAGAGACCCAGTACTTC.

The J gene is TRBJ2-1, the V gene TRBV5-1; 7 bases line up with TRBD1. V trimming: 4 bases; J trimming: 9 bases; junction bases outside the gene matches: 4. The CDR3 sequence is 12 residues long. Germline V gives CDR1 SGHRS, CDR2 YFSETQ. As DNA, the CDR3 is TGCGCCAGCAGCGCACAGGGGACTGAGCAGTTCTTC. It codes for CASSAQGTEQFF.

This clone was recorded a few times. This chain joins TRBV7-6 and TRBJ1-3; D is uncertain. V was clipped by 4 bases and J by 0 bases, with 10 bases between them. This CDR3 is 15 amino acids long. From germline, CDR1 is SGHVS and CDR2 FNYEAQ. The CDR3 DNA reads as TGTGCCAGCAGCTCCGAATTAAGCTCTGGAAACACCATATATTTT. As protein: CASSSELSSGNTIYF.

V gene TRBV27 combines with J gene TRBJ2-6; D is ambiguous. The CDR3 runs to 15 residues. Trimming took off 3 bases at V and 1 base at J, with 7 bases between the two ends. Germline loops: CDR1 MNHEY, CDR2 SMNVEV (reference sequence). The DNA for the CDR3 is TGTGCCAGCAGTTTTCTTGGGTCTGGGGCCAACGTCCTGACTTTC. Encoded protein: CASSFLGSGANVLTF. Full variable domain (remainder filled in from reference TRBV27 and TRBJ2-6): EAQVTQNPRYLITVTGKKLTVTCSQNMNHEYMSWYRQDPGLGLRQIYYSMNVEVTDKGDVPEGYKVSRKEKRNFPLILESPSPNQTSLYFCASSFLGSGANVLTFGAGSRLTVL.

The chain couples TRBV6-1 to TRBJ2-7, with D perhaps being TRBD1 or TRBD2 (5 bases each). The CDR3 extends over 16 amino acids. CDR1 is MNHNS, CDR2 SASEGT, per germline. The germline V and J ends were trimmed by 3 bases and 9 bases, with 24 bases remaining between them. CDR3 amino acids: CASSDMRGDSTLRQYF. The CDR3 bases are TGTGCCAGCAGTGACATGAGAGGGGATTCTACACTCAGGCAGTACTTC.

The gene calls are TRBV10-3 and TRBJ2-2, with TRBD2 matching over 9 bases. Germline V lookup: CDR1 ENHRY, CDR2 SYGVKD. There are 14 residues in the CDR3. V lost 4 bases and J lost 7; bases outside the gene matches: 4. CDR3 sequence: CAISGTSVDGELFF. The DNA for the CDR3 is TGTGCCATCAGTGGGACTAGCGTTGACGGGGAGCTGTTTTTT.